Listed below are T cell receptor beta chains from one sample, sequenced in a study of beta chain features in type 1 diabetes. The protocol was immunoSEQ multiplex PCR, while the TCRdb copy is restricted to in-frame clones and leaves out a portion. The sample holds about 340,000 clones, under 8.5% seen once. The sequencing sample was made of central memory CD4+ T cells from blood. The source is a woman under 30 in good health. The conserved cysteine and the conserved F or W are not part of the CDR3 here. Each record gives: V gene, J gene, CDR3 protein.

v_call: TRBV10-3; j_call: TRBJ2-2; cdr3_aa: AISQAGGPNTGELF
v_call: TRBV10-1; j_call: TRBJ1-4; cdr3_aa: ASSESMEKLF
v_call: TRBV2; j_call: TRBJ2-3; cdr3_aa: ASIGRFSTDTQY
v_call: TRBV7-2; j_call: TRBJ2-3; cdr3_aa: ASSPGAVGTQY
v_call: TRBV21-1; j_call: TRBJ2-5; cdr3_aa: ASSAWDAETQY
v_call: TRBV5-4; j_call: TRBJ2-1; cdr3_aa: ASSYQTGWSNEQF
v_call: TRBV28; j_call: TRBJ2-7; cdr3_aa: ASRPGQPDEQY
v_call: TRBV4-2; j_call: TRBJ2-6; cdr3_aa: ASSREEGPTLSGANVLT
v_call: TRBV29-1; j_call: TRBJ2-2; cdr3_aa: STRTSGMTGELF
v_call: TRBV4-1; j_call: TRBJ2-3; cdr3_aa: ASSQAVGGSDTQY
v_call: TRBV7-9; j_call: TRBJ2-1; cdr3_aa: ASSLSPGSSYNEQF
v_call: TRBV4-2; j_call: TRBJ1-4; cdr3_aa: ASSPSADRPTNEKLF
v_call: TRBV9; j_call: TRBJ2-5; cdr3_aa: ASSVWGTERETQY
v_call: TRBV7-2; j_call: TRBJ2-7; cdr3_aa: ASSSRASGRASEQY
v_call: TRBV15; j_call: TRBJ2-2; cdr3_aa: ATSRLSGGSEELF
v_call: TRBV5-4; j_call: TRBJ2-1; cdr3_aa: ASSSISGSSYNEQF
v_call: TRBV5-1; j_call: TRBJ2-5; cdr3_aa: ASSIPGTGPETQY
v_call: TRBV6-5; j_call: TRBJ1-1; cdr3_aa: ASILTGTTEAF
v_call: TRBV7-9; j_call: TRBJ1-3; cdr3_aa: ASSLTQGTNTIY
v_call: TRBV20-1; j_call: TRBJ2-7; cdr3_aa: SANRVNEQY
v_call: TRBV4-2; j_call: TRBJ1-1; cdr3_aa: ASSQDIRALNTEAF
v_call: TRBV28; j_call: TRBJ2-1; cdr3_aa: ASSRGRKDNEQF
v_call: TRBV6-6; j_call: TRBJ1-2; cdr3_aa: ASRGQGAGYT
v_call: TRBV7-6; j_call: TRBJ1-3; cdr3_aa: ASSTPGQGRNTIY
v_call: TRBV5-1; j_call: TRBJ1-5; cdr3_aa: ASSLGPRDQPQH
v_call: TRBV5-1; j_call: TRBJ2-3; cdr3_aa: ASRVAPLAADTQY
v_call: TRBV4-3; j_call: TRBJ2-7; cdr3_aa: ASSQDLLSAGRYEQY
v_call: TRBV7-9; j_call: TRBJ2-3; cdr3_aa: ASSLGTSGSDTQY